This T cell receptor (beta chain) is drawn from a study of cytomegalovirus exposure and HLA in healthy donors. Notes on this clone: Its target is unknown.

PCR was performed using 60 Vbeta and 13 Jbeta primers. Measured with immunoSEQ multiplex PCR; TCRdb has only the in-frame clones, and not every one. The profile shows approximately 88,000 clones, around 84% of them singletons. Study-wide findings and caveats: The investigators catalogued some 160 TCR beta chains as cytomegalovirus-associated. Indistinguishable V segments, including TRBV6-2 and TRBV6-3, were excluded. According to reports, the classifier identified cytomegalovirus status with high specificity and sensitivity.

This CDR3 is 13 amino acids long. Germline assignment: CDR1 GTSNPN and CDR2 SVGIG (reference sequence). V lost 5 bases and J 1 base, leaving 11 bases between the germline ends. The sample taken for sequencing was PBMCs. The gene calls are TRBV30 and TRBJ1-1, with D possibly TRBD1 on 5 matching bases. This TCR came from a man in his late teens or twenties in good health and CMV-seronegative. This CDR3 reads CAWDPDRNTEAFF. CDR3 bases: TGTGCCTGGGATCCCGACAGGAACACTGAAGCTTTCTTT.